This T cell receptor beta chain comes out of a study of graft-versus-host responses after intestinal transplantation. Assay: immunoSEQ multiplex PCR; the TCRdb copy retains only in-frame clones and omits some. The table lists roughly 93,000 clones, around 90% of them singletons, with around 0.38% in the top ten. As concerns this clone: Its antigen is undetermined.

Whole-study results and caveats: Recipient-marrow GvH clones were detected, some having first appeared in ileum or blood. High graft-versus-host to host-versus-graft T cell clonal ratios marked allografts of patients with graft-donor macrochimerism.

The ends were cut back, 4 bases at V and 5 bases at J, with 9 bases in the middle. The CDR3 has 12 residues. CDR1 and CDR2 (germline): LGHNA, YNFKEQ. Source: unstimulated CD8+ T cells sorted from spleen or lymph node cells, taken before transplant. The TCR sequence derives from a human donor who was the organ donor for an intestinal transplant. The chain joins TRBV4-2 to TRBJ2-7; possibly TRBD1 for D (6 bases). In DNA, the CDR3 is TGTGCCAGCAGCCGGGGGCTGGACGAGCAGTACTTC. This codes for CASSRGLDEQYF.